Shown below are 4 T cell receptor beta chains from a single sample sequenced in a study of tumor and adjacent non-tumor tissue in lung cancer. This sample's RNA came from whole unsorted tissue. The library came from three nested PCR rounds adapted from ARM-PCR protocols. TCRdb re-analysed the multiplex PCR reads in MiXCR, keeping a single row per CDR3 protein. The sample records fewer than 120,000 distinct CDR3 sequences, around 82% being singletons. The sequencing input was lung tumor tissue. Receptors were obtained from a man aged 70-80 years with non-small cell lung cancer.

As to this clonotype: An end of the junction differs from the germline gene, which may be a read error. V and J are TRBV11-3 and TRBJ2-7; TRBD1 is a possible D gene (6 bases). Germline V gene sequence: CDR1 SGHNT, CDR2 YENEEA. The CDR3 has 15 residues. CDR3 nucleotide sequence: TGTGCCGGCAGTTTAACAGGGTTTTTTTCCTACGAGCAGTACTTC. This translates into CAGSLTGFFSYEQYF.

This clonotype was seen only once. Sequence at one end of the junction differs from germline and may be a read error. The V gene is TRBV29-1, the J gene TRBJ2-5; D possibly uses TRBD1 or TRBD2 (5 bases each). CDR1 is SQVTM and CDR2 is ANQGSEA in the germline V gene. This CDR3 spans 13 amino acids. The CDR3 bases are TGCAGCATCGTCGACTTTTCTCGAGGGACCCAGTGCTTC. This encodes CSIVDFSRGTQCF.

This chain uses TRBV12-3 or TRBV12-4 with TRBJ2-7; D is perhaps TRBD1 or TRBD2 (6 bases each). The CDR3 spans 16 residues. Trimming pared 10 bases from V and 6 bases from J, leaving 28 bases between. The CDR3 sequence: CANRLGSGDLGGEQYF. CDR3 nucleotides: TGTGCCAACAGGCTGGGTAGCGGAGACTTAGGGGGCGAGCAGTACTTC.

As to this clonotype: A read error may explain this, as a much larger clone is one base away. The conserved closing phenylalanine or tryptophan is absent in this CDR3, likely reflecting a read error. The chain couples TRBV5-1 to TRBJ1-3; 10 bases align to TRBD1. Germline V gives CDR1 SGHRS, CDR2 YFSETQ. CDR3 length: 14 residues. Germline trimming cut 3 bases from V and 8 bases from J; bases unmatched to any gene: 5. CDR3 loop: CASSSGQGTHTIYY. DNA for the CDR3: TGCGCCAGCAGCTCGGGACAGGGGACGCACACCATATATTAT.